The T cell receptor beta chain under discussion was sequenced for a study of response to subunit inactivated influenza vaccine. Study-level points and caveats: New T cells are recruited in small numbers by each seasonal influenza vaccination, according to the authors' suggestion.

From the RT-PCR reads, TCRdb called clonotypes with MiXCR, one entry per CDR3 protein. This sample carries 650,000 or so distinct CDR3 sequences, less than 15% of them seen once, and the ten largest clones take 7.5% to 8%. Comment on this clonotype: Its antigen is undetermined.

Germline CDR1 and CDR2: SGDLS and YYNGEE. There are 14 residues in the CDR3. Deletions cut 3 bases from V and 0 bases from J, with 10 bases between. The receptor was derived from a middle-aged man who received an inactivated influenza vaccine. The gene calls are TRBV9 and TRBJ2-7, with D hard to call. This specimen consisted of PBMCs from blood, obtained roughly 2 weeks before vaccination. This CDR3 is CASSEAASSYEQYF. The CDR3 region has the DNA TGTGCCAGCAGCGAGGCGGCTTCCTCCTACGAGCAGTACTTC.